The 17 T cell receptor beta chains in this list originate from one sample, sequenced in a study of OX40 agonist ivuxolimab in advanced cancers. The protocol used for the library was the immunoSEQ multiplex PCR assay. Imported from immuneACCESS, the table was reduced by TCRdb to in-frame sequences with V and J called. These copies leave out some clones; in studies compared against another copy, an unresolved V gene accounts for under half, and the cause of the remainder is not known. The sample table shows just under 80,000 clones, and approximately 85% are seen once. The ten biggest clones cover roughly 25% of the sample. Sequencing was performed on CD4+ or CD8+ T cells sorted from blood, taken in a trial of the OX40 agonist ivuxolimab. The receptor source for this set is an adult with an advanced solid tumor such as melanoma, head and neck, liver or kidney cancer.

The V gene is TRBV7-2, the J gene TRBJ1-5; the D gene is possibly TRBD1 (5 bases). This CDR3 is built from 17 residues. V was cut by 0 bases and J by 7 bases, with 19 bases left in between. CDR1 is SGHTA and CDR2 is FQGNSA in the germline V gene. The CDR3 is CASSLAGGTPFGQPQHF. The DNA of the CDR3 is TGTGCCAGCAGCTTAGCGGGGGGTACCCCTTTTGGACAGCCCCAGCATTTT.

This chain uses TRBV7-9 with TRBJ2-5; 12 bases fit TRBD2. The germline V gene has CDR1 SEHNR and CDR2 FQNEAQ (reference sequence). Trimming removed 5 bases from V and 1 base from J; junction bases left unmatched: 5. The CDR3 has 16 residues. The CDR3 here is CASSRTSGMGQETQYF. The CDR3 DNA sequence: TGTGCCAGCAGCCGGACTAGCGGGATGGGCCAAGAGACCCAGTACTTC.

The table lists this clone with a count of one. The chain's CDR3 is CATSSGTDWDPNTEAFF. CDR3 coding DNA: TGTGCCACCAGCAGTGGTACGGACTGGGACCCGAACACTGAAGCTTTCTTT. The chain uses TRBV15 and TRBJ1-1, with D perhaps TRBD1 (5 bases). The CDR3 totals 17 residues. Per the germline V gene, CDR1 is LNHNV and CDR2 is YYDKDF (reference sequence). The V gene lost 3 bases and the J gene lost 1 base, with 18 bases spanning the gap.

This clone was found once. The V call is TRBV19, the J call TRBJ2-7, with 7 bases lining up with TRBD2. J was trimmed by 0 bases and V by 7 bases; bases with no gene match: 9. This CDR3 spans 15 amino acids. Germline V gives CDR1 LNHDA, CDR2 SQIVND (reference sequence). The CDR3 coding sequence is TGTGCCAGTACCCCGGGGGAGGGGAGCTCCTACGAGCAGTACTTC. Translated: CASTPGEGSSYEQYF. The whole variable domain, filled in from reference TRBV19 and TRBJ2-7, reads DGGITQSPKYLFRKEGQNVTLSCEQNLNHDAMYWYRQDPGQGLRLIYYSQIVNDFQKGDIAEGYSVSREKKESFPLTVTSAQKNPTAFYLCASTPGEGSSYEQYFGPGTRLTVT.

The chain has TRBV27 and TRBJ2-3; D is undetermined. The CDR3 consists of 14 residues. Germline V gene data show CDR1 as MNHEY and CDR2 as SMNVEV (reference sequence). V shed 3 bases and J shed 2 bases, with 9 bases lying between them. The CDR3 loop reads CASSFGGFTDTQYF. CDR3 nucleotide sequence: TGTGCCAGCAGTTTCGGTGGATTCACAGATACGCAGTATTTT.

This clone has only one observation. The rearrangement links TRBV4-3 to TRBJ2-1; 7 bases line up with TRBD1. This CDR3 has 15 amino acids. The germline V gene has CDR1 LGHNA and CDR2 YSLEER. Trimming at V came to 0 bases and at J to 3 bases, leaving 2 bases not matched to a gene. The CDR3, as DNA: TGCGCCAGCAGCCAAGACCGGGACAGCTACAATGAGCAGTTCTTC. Translating gives CASSQDRDSYNEQFF.

This clone was counted a single time. The chain recombines TRBV7-8 with TRBJ1-6; no clear D. The V and J ends lost 5 bases and 10 bases respectively, with 15 bases between them. CDR3 size: 14 residues. Germline V CDR1 and CDR2: SGHVS, FQNEAQ. The CDR3 nucleotides read TGTGCCAGCAGCCTGACAAATGAAGGGTCACCCCTCCACTTT. This translates into CASSLTNEGSPLHF. Combining the CDR3 with reference TRBV7-8 and TRBJ1-6 gives the whole variable domain GAGVSQSPRYKVAKRGQDVALRCDPISGHVSLFWYQQALGQGPEFLTYFQNEAQLDKSGLPSDRFFAERPEGSVSTLKIQRTQQEDSAVYLCASSLTNEGSPLHFGNGTRLTVT.

The chain combines TRBV21-1 with TRBJ2-3; the listed D gene, TRBD2, was not tested against the DNA. TRBV21-1 constitutes a pseudogene. The CDR3 has 17 residues. CDR3 nucleotides: TGTGCCAGCAGCAAAGCTTTTTGGCTAGCGGGGGGAGGTACGCAGTATTTT. Translation gives CASSKAFWLAGGGTQYF.

This chain joins TRBV6-1 and TRBJ2-5; TRBD2 might be the D (5 bases). Trimming took 6 bases from V and 11 from J, leaving 19 bases between them. The CDR3 is 13 residues long. Germline V CDR1 and CDR2: MNHNS, SASEGT. CDR3 region: CASSLGEGRPQYF. The CDR3 coding sequence is TGTGCCAGCAGCCTGGGAGAAGGGCGCCCTCAGTACTTC.

V and J are TRBV9 and TRBJ1-4; D may be TRBD1 (5 bases). V lost 3 bases to trimming and J lost 0 bases, with 15 bases between them. This CDR3 contains 17 residues. Germline assignment: CDR1 SGDLS and CDR2 YYNGEE. The CDR3 reads CASSAPGGITTNEKLFF. The CDR3 DNA sequence: TGTGCCAGCAGCGCCCCCGGGGGAATAACAACTAATGAAAAACTGTTTTTT.

The chain recombines TRBV6-5 with TRBJ1-2; D is unresolved. This CDR3 has 13 residues. V was trimmed by 7 bases and J by 9 bases, leaving 18 bases between them. CDR1 and CDR2 (germline): MNHEY, SVGAGI. CDR3 coding DNA: TGTGCCAGCATAGGATCGACAAGGCTCAGCTACACCTTC. Its protein product is CASIGSTRLSYTF.

The genes are TRBV19 and TRBJ1-1; TRBD1 matches at 7 bases. The germline CDR1 and CDR2 sequences are LNHDA and SQIVND (reference sequence). After removal of 7 bases from V and 5 bases from J, the junction contained 19 bases not matched to a gene. The CDR3 has 17 amino acids. The CDR3 reads CASTTPIRQGRGTEAFF. The DNA for the CDR3 is TGTGCCAGTACCACCCCAATCCGACAGGGAAGGGGGACTGAAGCTTTCTTT.

The V call is TRBV5-4, the J call TRBJ1-4, with D tentatively TRBD1 (6 bases). Germline V CDR1 and CDR2: SGHNT, YYREEE (reference sequence). This CDR3 is built from 15 residues. Deletions cut 0 bases from V and 7 bases from J, with 13 bases between. CDR3 residues: CASSLVQGPGEKLFF. The CDR3 region has the DNA TGTGCCAGCAGCTTGGTACAGGGTCCTGGTGAAAAACTGTTTTTT.

The chain joins TRBV18 to TRBJ1-1, with D possibly matching TRBD1 (5 bases). This CDR3 has 16 amino acids. V gave up 0 bases and J gave up 4 bases, with 15 bases separating them. In germline, CDR1 is KGHSH, CDR2 LQKENI. Here the CDR3 DNA reads TGTGCCAGCTCACCACCGGGCGGGGCGGGTGGCACTGAAGCTTTCTTT. As protein: CASSPPGGAGGTEAFF.

The chain couples TRBV6-6 to TRBJ2-1; no definite D call. V shed 10 bases and J shed 9 bases, with 13 bases lying between them. The CDR3 contains 11 residues. The germline V gene encodes CDR1 MNHNY and CDR2 SVGAGI (reference sequence). CDR3 sequence: CATVLGGEQFF. The CDR3 DNA reads as TGTGCCACCGTCCTTGGCGGTGAGCAGTTCTTC.

The chain has TRBV13 and TRBJ1-1; the D is unclear. V was shortened by 4 bases and J by 2 bases, with 14 bases between the two germline ends. CDR3 length: 15 residues. Germline CDR1 is PRHDT and CDR2 is FYEKMQ (reference sequence). The CDR3: CASSYQGLPNTEAFF. The CDR3 DNA follows: TGTGCCAGCAGCTACCAAGGACTACCAAACACTGAAGCTTTCTTT.

The chain employs TRBV9 and TRBJ2-3; perhaps D is TRBD1 or TRBD2 (6 bases each). V was cut by 2 bases and J by 1 base, with 11 bases left in between. The CDR3 runs 15 residues. In germline, CDR1 is SGDLS, CDR2 YYNGEE. The chain's CDR3 is CASSVFGGRTDTQYF. The CDR3 nucleotides are TGTGCCAGCAGCGTTTTTGGGGGGCGCACAGATACGCAGTATTTT.